This T cell receptor (beta chain) was recorded in a study of cytomegalovirus exposure and HLA in healthy donors. Background on the study: Samples from HLA-typed donors yielded about 85 million unique TCRs in an early data release.

In regard to this clone: What it recognizes is unknown.

It was with 60 Vbeta and 13 Jbeta primers that the PCR ran. Clones were read by immunoSEQ multiplex PCR, and TCRdb kept only the in-frame ones, dropping some. The sample shows 150,000 to 250,000 clones, approximately 85% of them seen only once. Whole-study findings and limits: A later analysis found that most CMV-associated TCR beta chains appeared HLA-restricted. Accurate predictions that matched the HLA-A and HLA-B alleles of most subjects were reportedly made from TCR beta sequences. The availability of immune exposure information extended only to CMV serostatus.

The CDR3 has 15 residues. The trim removed 5 bases at V and 5 bases at J, leaving 7 bases unmatched. CDR1 is SGHTA and CDR2 is FQGNSA in the germline V gene. The clonotype was recovered from a woman aged 45-65 years in good health and CMV-seronegative. The sequenced material came from PBMCs. The V call is TRBV7-2, the J call TRBJ2-1; 9 bases fit TRBD2. CDR3 loop: CASSISGSGNNEQFF. CDR3 DNA: TGTGCCAGCAGCATTAGCGGGAGCGGGAACAATGAGCAGTTCTTC.